The following is a T cell receptor beta chain sequence with its context. The data belong to a study of blood T cell repertoires in COVID-19. Study overall: COVID-19 samples from acute and convalescent phases originated in the United States, Italy and Spain. Sample material is recorded as cDNA or gDNA derived from T cells, B-cell-depleted T cells, or PBMCs.

The V and J ends lost 4 bases and 7 bases, in that order; junction bases with no gene match: 8. CDR3 size: 15 residues. Germline values: CDR1 SNHLY, CDR2 FYNNEI. In the authors' workflow: Amplifying reference gene primers gave estimates of nucleated cell counts. Sequencing was performed with immunoSEQ multiplex PCR; in TCRdb, only in-frame clones are kept and a portion is missing. The DNA was the basis for D and trimming; V, J and clone size are from that table. The sample consists of 190,000 or so clones, around nine tenths of them appearing once. This clonotype was sampled from a woman aged 18-29 years who had recovered from COVID-19. The chain uses TRBV2 and TRBJ2-5, with TRBD1 matching over 11 bases. Input material: peripheral blood. CDR3 nucleotides: TGTGCCAGCAGTGCCGGACAGGGGGCGCGAGGGACCCAGTACTTC. Translated, it gives CASSAGQGARGTQYF.